Presented here are 5 T cell receptor beta chains from one specimen sequenced in a study of blood T cells in healthy people across ages. Primed by a sample-barcoded 5' primer and a J-beta primer mix, a second PCR proceeded for about 6 to 11 cycles. Using its own MiXCR run on the 5' RACE reads, TCRdb lists one record per CDR3 protein. The table includes more than 650,000 distinct CDR3 sequences, roughly 53% detected once. Sequenced input: blood. Every receptor here comes from an elderly man in good health.

The V and J genes are TRBV5-1 and TRBJ2-1, with 14 bases identical to TRBD2. With 5 bases clipped from V and 6 bases from J, the junction kept 16 bases outside the gene matches. Germline V CDR1 and CDR2: SGHRS, YFSETQ. The CDR3 extends over 19 amino acids. The CDR3 protein is CASSSTSGRVPTPSNEQFF. The CDR3, as DNA: TGCGCCAGCAGTTCGACTAGCGGGAGGGTCCCGACCCCCAGCAATGAGCAGTTCTTC.

This clonotype was found a few times. The rearrangement uses TRBV20-1 and TRBJ2-7; 8 bases agree with TRBD2. Germline V gene data show CDR1 as DFQATT and CDR2 as SNEGSKA (reference sequence). Germline trimming cut 0 bases from V and 5 bases from J; bases unmatched to any gene: 15. This CDR3 contains 17 residues. The CDR3 spells CSARDLGEAGVMHEQYF. CDR3 in DNA: TGCAGTGCTAGAGATCTGGGGGAAGCGGGAGTTATGCACGAGCAGTACTTC.

This clonotype has more than one count but fewer than ten. The genes are TRBV27 and TRBJ1-2; D gene unclear. Germline assignment: CDR1 MNHEY and CDR2 SMNVEV (reference sequence). The CDR3 is 12 amino acids. With 9 bases removed from V and 4 bases from J, the gap between germline ends came to 12 bases. Here the CDR3 DNA reads TGTGCCAGGATTCAGGATGCCTATGGCTACACCTTC. It is translated as CARIQDAYGYTF.

Only a few counts were recorded for this clonotype. The chain is built from TRBV20-1 and TRBJ2-1; 8 nucleotides match TRBD2. The CDR3 extends over 18 amino acids. The V segment lost 3 bases and the J segment 4 bases; nucleotides outside the gene matches: 17. Germline V CDR1 and CDR2: DFQATT, SNEGSKA (reference sequence). For the CDR3, the DNA is TGCAGTGCTAGGGGGACTCCAACAAGCGGGAGAGGGTACAATGAGCAGTTCTTC. Residues: CSARGTPTSGRGYNEQFF.

V is TRBV27 and J is TRBJ2-3; 9 nucleotides match TRBD2. The CDR3 extends over 15 amino acids. Trimming took 3 bases from V and 8 from J; bases not matched to a gene: 9. CDR1 is MNHEY, CDR2 SMNVEV, per germline (reference sequence). The CDR3 reads CASSLMTSGLGTQYF. The CDR3, as DNA: TGTGCCAGCAGTTTGATGACTAGCGGACTTGGTACGCAGTATTTT.